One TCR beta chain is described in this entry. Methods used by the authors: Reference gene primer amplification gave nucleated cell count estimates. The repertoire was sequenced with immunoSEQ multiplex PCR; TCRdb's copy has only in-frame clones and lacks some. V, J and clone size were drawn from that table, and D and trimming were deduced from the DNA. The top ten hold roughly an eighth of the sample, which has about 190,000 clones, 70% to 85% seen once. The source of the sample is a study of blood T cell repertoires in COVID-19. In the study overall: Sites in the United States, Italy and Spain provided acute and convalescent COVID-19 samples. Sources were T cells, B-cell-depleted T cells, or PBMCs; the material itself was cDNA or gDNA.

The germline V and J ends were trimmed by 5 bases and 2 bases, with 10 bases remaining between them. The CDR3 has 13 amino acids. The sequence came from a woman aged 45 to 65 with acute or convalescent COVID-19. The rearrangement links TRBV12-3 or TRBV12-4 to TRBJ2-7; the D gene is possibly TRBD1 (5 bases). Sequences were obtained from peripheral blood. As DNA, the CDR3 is TGTGCCAGCAGTAGTCAGGGAACCTACGAGCAGTACTTC. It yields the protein CASSSQGTYEQYF.